The next 15 T cell receptor beta chains were all read from a single sample in a study of CD8 T cells in ankylosing spondylitis (dated by TCRdb to 2015 to 2018). Study-level results and caveats: Blood from ankylosing spondylitis patients appeared to be characterized by a TCR beta motif composed of under ten highly homologous amino acid variants.

These receptors have no identified antigens. The library relied on 5' RACE. Sequenced using an Illumina HiSeq 2500. Clones were called with MiXCR by TCRdb after fastp trimmed the public reads at Q25, and only in-frame beta chains were retained. Here each entry gathers all rows of one CDR3 protein and keeps the most common genes and DNA. This sample is represented by some 100,000 distinct CDR3 sequences; roughly 9% of them were singletons. The top ten hold roughly 29% of the sample. The specimen was blood, either unsorted or a sorted T cell fraction (not recorded which). These receptors all stem from a male donor with ankylosing spondylitis.

This chain connects TRBV6-6 to TRBJ2-1; D is unclear. Germline CDR1 is MNHNY and CDR2 is SVGAGI (reference sequence). Trimming pared 5 bases from V and 1 base from J, leaving 6 bases between. CDR3 size: 13 residues. CDR3 region: CASSTVSYNEQFF. The CDR3 DNA sequence: TGTGCCAGCAGTACGGTTTCCTACAATGAGCAGTTCTTC.

In this sample, this clonotype turned up many times. The germline gene is not matched at one end of the junction; a read error may be the cause. V gene TRBV7-9 combines with J gene TRBJ1-5; D not resolved. CDR1 and CDR2 from the germline V gene are SEHNR and FQNEAQ (reference sequence). CDR3 length equals 14 residues. In DNA form, the CDR3 reads TGTGCCACCAGCTTATTTGACGACAATCAGCCCCAGCATTTT. It codes for CATSLFDDNQPQHF.

The CDR3 nucleotides are TGCGCCAGCAGTCAGGACAATTCACCCCTCCACTTT. Amino acid sequence: CASSQDNSPLHF. The genes are TRBV5-1 and TRBJ1-6; D gene unclear. Germline V gives CDR1 SGHRS, CDR2 YFSETQ. The V gene lost 5 bases and the J gene lost 7 bases, with 7 bases spanning the gap. The CDR3 is 12 residues long.

V gene TRBV19 combines with J gene TRBJ2-1, with D possibly TRBD2 on 6 matching bases. Germline V gene sequence: CDR1 LNHDA, CDR2 SQIVND (reference sequence). Trimming shortened V by 10 bases and J by 7 bases, and 20 bases separated the two germline ends. The CDR3 has 14 residues. For the CDR3, the DNA is TGTGCCACCCATACCGGGGACTCCGGGAATGAGCAGTTCTTC. Its translation is CATHTGDSGNEQFF.

CDR3 in amino acids: CASSDGYSGSPHNEQFF. CDR3 DNA: TGTGCCAGCAGCGACGGTTATAGCGGGAGCCCCCACAATGAGCAGTTCTTC. The V call is TRBV9, the J call TRBJ2-1; TRBD2 aligns across 9 bases. CDR3 length equals 17 residues. CDR1 is SGDLS and CDR2 is YYNGEE in the germline V gene. Trimming cost V 3 bases and J 5 bases; bases outside gene matches: 12.

This clonotype was found a few times. The chain couples TRBV27 to TRBJ2-3; D is unclear. This CDR3 region has 12 residues. V lost 6 bases to trimming and J lost 5 bases, with 9 bases between them. Germline V lookup: CDR1 MNHEY, CDR2 SMNVEV (reference sequence). CDR3 loop: CASSIWGDTQYF. The CDR3 nucleotides read TGTGCCAGCAGCATATGGGGAGATACGCAGTATTTT.

J is TRBJ2-1 and V is TRBV24-1; possibly TRBD2 for D (7 bases). The length of the CDR3 is 18 residues. Germline V CDR1 and CDR2: KGHDR, SFDVKD. With 1 base removed from V and 0 bases from J, the gap between germline ends came to 15 bases. CDR3 loop: CATSDFKGGASSYNEQFF. CDR3 sequence (DNA): TGTGCCACCAGTGATTTCAAGGGGGGGGCCAGCTCCTACAATGAGCAGTTCTTC.

This clonotype was seen more than once but under ten times. The V gene is TRBV19, the J gene TRBJ1-5; TRBD1 matches 7 bases. V shed 1 base, J shed 2 bases, and the junction held 8 bases outside the gene matches. There are 17 residues in the CDR3. The germline CDR1 and CDR2 sequences are LNHDA and SQIVND (reference sequence). CDR3 region: CASSIVGEGAGNQPQHF. The CDR3 nucleotides are TGTGCCAGTAGTATAGTTGGTGAGGGGGCAGGCAATCAGCCCCAGCATTTT.

The rearrangement joins TRBV6-1 to TRBJ1-3, with no clear D. Trimming removed 4 bases from V and 4 bases from J, with 14 bases in between. In germline, CDR1 is MNHNS, CDR2 SASEGT. The length of the CDR3 is 15 residues. CDR3 sequence reads: CASSVGWTPGNTIYF. The CDR3 bases are TGTGCCAGCAGTGTAGGTTGGACGCCCGGAAACACCATATATTTT.

This clonotype has at least ten counts. The chain uses TRBV4-2 and TRBJ2-1, with 9 bases identical to TRBD2. The V segment lost 4 bases and the J segment 7 bases; nucleotides outside the gene matches: 11. The CDR3 is 16 residues long. Germline V lookup: CDR1 LGHNA, CDR2 YNFKEQ. In DNA, the CDR3 is TGTGCCAGCAGCCTTCGGGTAGCGGGAGTTGTGAATGAGCAGTTCTTC. Amino acids: CASSLRVAGVVNEQFF.

There are a few counts of this clonotype. The CDR3 region is CASKPPAELYGYTF. The DNA for the CDR3 is TGTGCCAGCAAACCCCCGGCAGAACTCTATGGCTACACCTTC. The rearrangement joins TRBV28 to TRBJ1-2, with D hard to call. Germline CDR1 and CDR2: MDHEN and SYDVKM. V was shortened by 7 bases and J by 4 bases, with 16 bases between the two germline ends. CDR3 size: 14 residues.

Many counts were recorded for this clonotype. This sequence joins TRBV12-3 or TRBV12-4 and TRBJ1-2; D call uncertain. The V and J ends lost 6 bases and 4 bases respectively, with 12 bases between them. The CDR3 contains 13 residues. The CDR3 DNA sequence: TGTGCCAGCAGCCCCTCCGGTGGCTATGGCTACACCTTC. This sequence encodes CASSPSGGYGYTF.

This chain joins TRBV7-9 and TRBJ1-3; weak D call: TRBD1 (5 bases). Germline assignment: CDR1 SEHNR and CDR2 FQNEAQ (reference sequence). V was pared by 1 base and J by 4 bases, with 11 bases between. The CDR3 is made up of 15 amino acids. CDR3 sequence: CASSLEGLTGNTIYF. In DNA form, the CDR3 reads TGTGCCAGCAGCTTAGAGGGACTCACCGGAAACACCATATATTTT.

The gene calls are TRBV20-1 and TRBJ2-3, with 11 bases identical to TRBD2. Germline CDR1 DFQATT, CDR2 SNEGSKA (reference sequence). The V and J ends lost 1 base and 5 bases, in that order; junction bases with no gene match: 8. The CDR3 has 16 amino acids. The CDR3 bases are TGCAGTGCTAGAGGTAGCGGGAGGGCCGTGAGAGATACGCAGTATTTT. It specifies CSARGSGRAVRDTQYF.

This clonotype has only a few counts. This chain joins TRBV27 and TRBJ2-7, with D perhaps TRBD1 or TRBD2 (5 bases each). In germline, CDR1 is MNHEY, CDR2 SMNVEV (reference sequence). The CDR3 is 14 residues long. Trimming took off 5 bases at V and 3 bases at J, with 14 bases between the two ends. The CDR3 sequence is CASSPPGTFYEQYF. CDR3 nucleotides: TGTGCCAGCAGTCCTCCTGGGACGTTCTACGAGCAGTACTTC.